Within the sample, the clone carrying this T cell receptor (beta chain) is medium-sized. As yet, its antigen is unknown. The data are from a study of spatial heterogeneity in lung cancer. Study-level information: Raw-read counts averaged over ten per unique TCR and UMI combination. Findings and limits, study-wide: Tumors with more nonsynonymous mutations had more expanded intratumoral alpha and beta TCRs.

Every cDNA TCR molecule received its own unique molecular identifier. TCRdb re-analysed the 5' RACE reads in MiXCR, keeping a single row per CDR3 protein. The top ten clones hold roughly 9.1% of a sample with nearly 5,000 distinct CDR3 sequences, around 13% of them seen once. Stated time point: sample taken at primary tumor resection. The roughly 79 donors had untreated early-stage non-small cell lung cancer. Sequencing was performed on whole RNA extracted from tumor and nontumor lung tissue, or from frozen PBMC, and the material was left unsorted. V gave up 0 bases and J gave up 8 bases; unmatched junction bases: 7. In germline, CDR1 is SGHRS, CDR2 YFSETQ. The CDR3 contains 15 residues.

The receptor comes from a female donor with early-stage non-small cell lung cancer. V usage is TRBV5-1 and J usage is TRBJ2-1, with 8 bases aligning to TRBD1. The source was lung tumor tissue, collected at surgery. The CDR3 DNA reads TGCGCCAGCAGCTTGGGGACAGGGAGAGACGATGAGCAGTTCTTC. Its protein product is CASSLGTGRDDEQFF.